One and the same sample provided the 3 T cell receptor beta chains below, sequenced in a study of blood T cell repertoires in COVID-19. Assay used: immunoSEQ multiplex PCR; TCRdb lists only in-frame clones, some missing. There are a few hundred thousand clones in the sample; about 88% occur only once, and just under 3% lies in the top ten. The material sequenced was PBMCs or T cells enriched from blood (not recorded which). Every receptor here comes from a woman aged 25 to 39 who had recovered from COVID-19.

This clone was seen more than once but under ten times. V usage is TRBV5-4 and J usage is TRBJ2-4; 7 bases align to TRBD1. The length of the CDR3 is 15 residues. The V gene's germline CDR1 is SGHNT and CDR2 YYREEE (reference sequence). V gave up 3 bases and J gave up 0 bases; unmatched junction bases: 3. CDR3 nucleotides: TGTGCCAGCAGCTCACAGGGGTTAGCCAAAAACATTCAGTACTTC. It translates to CASSSQGLAKNIQYF.

V and J are TRBV10-2 and TRBJ2-3; 10 bases are a match to TRBD2. The length of the CDR3 is 15 residues. Trimming cost V 5 bases and J 5 bases; bases outside gene matches: 7. Germline CDR1 is WSHSY and CDR2 is SAAADI. In DNA form, the CDR3 reads TGCGCCAGCAGTAGAGCGGGGGGGCACCTAGATACGCAGTATTTT. Its translation: CASSRAGGHLDTQYF.

The V call is TRBV28, the J call TRBJ1-1; a weak D match, TRBD1 (5 bases). The CDR3 spans 16 residues. Trimming took 2 bases from V and 0 from J, leaving 13 bases between them. Germline V gene data show CDR1 as MDHEN and CDR2 as SYDVKM. CDR3 amino acids: CASSLSGAGMNTEAFF. In DNA, the CDR3 is TGTGCCAGCAGTTTAAGTGGGGCAGGTATGAACACTGAAGCTTTCTTT.